A single sample is the source of the 10 T cell receptor beta chains below, sequenced in a study of T cell repertoires in cytomegalovirus infection. No antigens are known for them. TCRdb re-called the reads with MiXCR, one entry per CDR3 protein. Counted here are around 69,000 distinct CDR3 sequences, 20% to 25% occurring once; the ten biggest clones make up approximately 61%. Sequencing was performed on CD8+ T cells from cultured PBMCs, taken from culture after CMV antigen stimulation. The receptors originated from a human donor in good health (CMV status not recorded). Some clones in this sample may be carry-over from other donors' samples.

J is TRBJ2-1 and V is TRBV12-3 or TRBV12-4, with a possible D match to TRBD1 (6 bases). V lost 9 bases to trimming and J lost 7 bases, with 16 bases between them. This CDR3 region has 13 residues. The CDR3 region is CASQTGGLNEQFF. The CDR3 DNA reads TGTGCCAGTCAGACAGGAGGCCTAAATGAGCAGTTCTTC.

This clonotype was picked up a small number of times. The chain joins TRBV6-5 to TRBJ1-1, with no clear D. CDR1 MNHEY and CDR2 SVGAGI come from the germline V gene. The CDR3 contains 13 residues. Between the trimmed V and J ends, which lost 0 bases and 0 bases, there was a span of 2 bases. CDR3 sequence (DNA): TGTGCCAGCAGTTACTCCCTGAACACTGAAGCTTTCTTT. Amino acids: CASSYSLNTEAFF.

This clonotype occurred a few times. The rearrangement joins TRBV27 to TRBJ1-4; D unclear. V was cut by 0 bases and J by 11 bases, with 13 bases left in between. The CDR3 loop spans 14 amino acids. CDR1 MNHEY and CDR2 SMNVEV come from the germline V gene (reference sequence). The CDR3 nucleotides read TGTGCCAGCAGTTTATCGAAACTTCCGAGGAAACTGTTTTTT. Protein sequence: CASSLSKLPRKLFF.

This clonotype was detected only a few times. The chain combines TRBV12-3 or TRBV12-4 with TRBJ1-1, with D maybe TRBD1 (6 bases). Trimming shortened V by 7 bases and J by 8 bases, and 11 bases separated the two germline ends. The CDR3 consists of 11 residues. The DNA for the CDR3 is TGTGCCAGCATCCTAGGACAGGAAGCTTTCTTT. It is translated as CASILGQEAFF.

The chain joins TRBV7-9 to TRBJ2-1; D gene ambiguous. The CDR3 loop spans 12 amino acids. V shed 9 bases and J shed 1 base, with 7 bases lying between them. Germline V gene data show CDR1 as SEHNR and CDR2 as FQNEAQ (reference sequence). The CDR3: CASTDSYNEQFF. In DNA form, the CDR3 reads TGTGCCAGTACAGATTCCTACAATGAGCAGTTCTTC.

The genes are TRBV7-8 and TRBJ1-5, with 8 bases lining up with TRBD1. From germline, CDR1 is SGHVS and CDR2 FQNEAQ. The CDR3 is made up of 17 amino acids. Germline trimming cut 5 bases from V and 5 bases from J; bases unmatched to any gene: 14. This CDR3 is CASSPPDIGQGDQPQHF. Written as DNA, the CDR3 is TGTGCCAGCAGCCCTCCCGACATCGGACAGGGCGATCAGCCCCAGCATTTT.

This clonotype turned up a few times. The germline gene is not matched at one end of the junction; a read error may be the cause. V gene TRBV5-3 combines with J gene TRBJ2-1; 10 positions match TRBD2. TRBV5-3 is flagged as an ORF with uncertain function. CDR3 size: 15 residues. CDR3 protein: CASSLTAGGYNEQFF. The CDR3 nucleotides read TGTGCCAGCAGCTTAACAGCGGGGGGGTACAATGAGCAGTTCTTC.

This rearrangement joins TRBV9 to TRBJ2-1; D not certain. Trimming removed 4 bases from V and 7 bases from J, with 9 bases in between. This CDR3 is 12 amino acids long. Germline assignment: CDR1 SGDLS and CDR2 YYNGEE. CDR3 coding DNA: TGTGCCAGCAGCCCACAGCTTAATGAGCAGTTCTTC. It codes for CASSPQLNEQFF.

CDR3 in amino acids: CATWGRDYNEQFF. CDR3 nucleotide sequence: TGTGCCACCTGGGGCAGGGACTACAATGAGCAGTTCTTC. The chain recombines TRBV6-2 or TRBV6-3 with TRBJ2-1, with D perhaps matching TRBD1 (5 bases). The CDR3 consists of 13 residues. The germline V and J ends were trimmed by 10 bases and 3 bases, with 13 bases remaining between them. In germline, CDR1 is MNHEY, CDR2 SVGEGT.

This clonotype was detected only a few times. Here the CDR3 DNA reads TGTGCCACCAACACGTTAGGAGAGACCCAGTACTTC. Translating it yields CATNTLGETQYF. The chain uses TRBV15 and TRBJ2-5; D ambiguous. The CDR3 has 12 amino acids. Germline V CDR1 and CDR2: LNHNV, YYDKDF (reference sequence). V was shortened by 7 bases and J by 4 bases, with 10 bases between the two germline ends. The full variable domain, its missing parts supplied by reference TRBV15 and TRBJ2-5, is DAMVIQNPRYQVTQFGKPVTLSCSQTLNHNVMYWYQQKSSQAPKLLFHYYDKDFNNEADTPDNFQSRRPNTSFCFLDIRSPGLGDTAMYLCATNTLGETQYFGPGTRLLVL.